This T cell receptor beta chain stems from a study of T-cell reconstitution after alpha-beta-depleted transplantation in children. Trimming removed 5 bases at V and 0 bases at J, with 17 bases between. This CDR3 comprises 17 residues. CDR1 is LGHNT and CDR2 is FRNRAP in the germline V gene. Unique molecular identifiers tagged the TCRbeta library. Each CDR3 protein is one row after TCRdb ran MiXCR on the PCR reads. The sample holds about 400,000 distinct CDR3 sequences, approximately 20% seen once. The sequence came from a human donor who donated a stem cell graft to a child with acute myeloid leukemia. The specimen comprised PBMCs from the stem cell graft donor, sampled from the stem cell graft. V is TRBV12-5 and J is TRBJ1-5; weak D call: TRBD1 (6 bases). The CDR3 region has the DNA TGTGCTAGTGGTCCGACCACAGGGACTTATAGCAATCAGCCCCAGCATTTT. Translating it yields CASGPTTGTYSNQPQHF. Based on the CDR3 plus reference TRBV12-5 and TRBJ1-5, the full variable domain is DARVTQTPRHKVTEMGQEVTMRCQPILGHNTVFWYRQTMMQGLELLAYFRNRAPLDDSGMPKDRFSAEMPDATLATLKIQPSEPRDSAVYFCASGPTTGTYSNQPQHFGDGTRLSIL.